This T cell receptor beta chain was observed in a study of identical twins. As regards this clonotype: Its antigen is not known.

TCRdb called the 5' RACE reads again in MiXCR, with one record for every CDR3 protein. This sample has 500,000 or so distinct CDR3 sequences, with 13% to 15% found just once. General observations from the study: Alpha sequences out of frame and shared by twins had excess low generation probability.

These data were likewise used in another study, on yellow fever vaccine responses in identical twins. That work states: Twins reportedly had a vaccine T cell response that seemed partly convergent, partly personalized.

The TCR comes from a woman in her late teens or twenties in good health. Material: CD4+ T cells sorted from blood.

The CDR3 protein is CASSSGIQSGANVLTF. DNA of the CDR3: TGTGCCAGCAGCTCGGGAATCCAATCTGGGGCCAACGTCCTGACTTTC. This chain connects TRBV3-1 to TRBJ2-6, with D possibly being TRBD2 (5 bases). CDR3 size: 16 residues. V was trimmed by 5 bases and J by 1 base, leaving 12 bases between them. Germline V gene data show CDR1 as LGHDT and CDR2 as YNNKEL (reference sequence).